Listed here are 2 T cell receptor beta chains from one sample, sequenced in a study of cytotoxic CD8 clonotypes in ibrutinib-treated CLL. Profiled with immunoSEQ multiplex PCR; TCRdb holds only in-frame clones, not every one. The table lists approximately 130,000 clones, around 80% of them singletons, with about 3.3% in the top ten. This specimen consisted of PBMCs, obtained after 24 months of ibrutinib treatment. The receptors were sampled from a human donor with chronic lymphocytic leukemia.

A few counts support this clone. The V call is TRBV10-3, the J call TRBJ2-2; D is possibly TRBD2 (7 bases). Germline CDR1 ENHRY, CDR2 SYGVKD. V lost 0 bases to trimming and J lost 4 bases, with 15 bases between them. The CDR3 sequence is 17 residues long. This chain's CDR3 is CAISESLAGAGTGELFF. The CDR3 nucleotides are TGTGCCATCAGTGAGTCTTTGGCGGGGGCCGGCACCGGGGAGCTGTTTTTT.

The gene calls are TRBV28 and TRBJ2-7; 8 bases line up with TRBD1. This CDR3 region has 14 residues. Unmatched junction bases numbered 5, after V lost 7 bases and J lost 0 bases. Per the germline V gene, CDR1 is MDHEN and CDR2 is SYDVKM. DNA of the CDR3: TGTGCCAGCATTGCGGGACAGGACTCCTACGAGCAGTACTTC. It specifies CASIAGQDSYEQYF.